This entry features one T cell receptor beta chain sequence. Its antigen remains unidentified. These data are taken from a study of OX40 agonist ivuxolimab in advanced cancers. Whole-study results and caveats: At 0.1 to 3.0 mg/kg and by week 6, clonal expansion occurred in CD4+ and CD8+ blood T cells. The study found that CD8+ T cells averaged more expanded clones than CD4+.

Here immunoSEQ multiplex PCR was the method, and the copy in TCRdb shows in-frame clones only, minus some. The top ten hold around 30% of the sample, which has about 43,000 clones, 70% to 90% seen once. Deletions cut 2 bases from V and 0 bases from J, with 12 bases between. This CDR3 has 16 amino acids. CDR1 SGHKS and CDR2 YYEKEE come from the germline V gene (reference sequence). The chain recombines TRBV5-5 with TRBJ1-3; D call uncertain. Material: CD4+ or CD8+ T cells sorted from blood, obtained in a trial of the OX40 agonist ivuxolimab. The receptor comes from an adult with an advanced solid tumor such as melanoma, head and neck, liver or kidney cancer. CDR3 in DNA: TGTGCCAGCAGCTTATTTTCATCCGACTCTGGAAACACCATATATTTT. The encoded protein is CASSLFSSDSGNTIYF.